This T cell receptor (beta chain) was profiled in a study of CD8 T cells in ankylosing spondylitis. The authors made TCR beta libraries by quantitative 5'-RACE with molecular barcodes. TCRdb re-called the 5' RACE reads through MiXCR, storing one row per CDR3 protein. The profile shows hundreds of thousands of distinct CDR3 sequences, approximately 24% of them singletons. V dropped 5 bases and J dropped 3; count of bases not matched to a gene: 4. This CDR3 contains 13 residues. Many counts were recorded for this clonotype. The V call is TRBV12-3 or TRBV12-4, the J call TRBJ2-7; TRBD2 matches at 7 bases. This receptor was taken from a male donor with ankylosing spondylitis or in good health (not recorded which). The sequencing sample was made of blood, either unsorted or a sorted T cell fraction (not recorded which). The CDR3 DNA sequence: TGTGCCAGCAGTCCAGGACTAGGCTACGAGCAGTACTTC. Translating it yields CASSPGLGYEQYF.